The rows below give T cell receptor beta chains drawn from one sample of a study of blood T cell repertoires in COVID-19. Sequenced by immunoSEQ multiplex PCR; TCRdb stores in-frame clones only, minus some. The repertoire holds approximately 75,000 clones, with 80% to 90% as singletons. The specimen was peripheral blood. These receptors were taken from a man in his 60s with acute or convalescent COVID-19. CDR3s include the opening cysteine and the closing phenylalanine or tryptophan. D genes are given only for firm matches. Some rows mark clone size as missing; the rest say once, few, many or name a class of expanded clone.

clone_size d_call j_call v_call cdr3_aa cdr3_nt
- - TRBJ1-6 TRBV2 CASSEMLRGNSPLHF TGTGCCAGCAGTGAGATGTTACGGGGAAATTCACCCCTCCACTTT
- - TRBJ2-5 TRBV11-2 CASSPNSYSGETQYF TGTGCCAGCAGCCCCAATTCCTACAGCGGGGAGACCCAGTACTTC
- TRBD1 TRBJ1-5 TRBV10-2 CASSVGQGTRGQPQHF TGCGCCAGCAGCGTAGGACAGGGAACACGTGGGCAGCCCCAGCATTTT
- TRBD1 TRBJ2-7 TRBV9 CASQVKQIGTGNEQYF TGTGCCAGCCAGGTTAAACAGATCGGGACAGGGAACGAGCAGTACTTC
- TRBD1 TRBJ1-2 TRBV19 CASSNRDRSYTF TGTGCCAGTAGTAACCGGGACAGGAGCTACACCTTC
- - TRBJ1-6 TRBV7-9 CASSFDTAVSYNSPLHF TGTGCCAGCAGCTTCGATACAGCAGTCTCCTATAATTCACCCCTCCACTTT
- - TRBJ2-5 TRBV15 CATSRAEAGYQETQYF TGTGCCACCAGCAGAGCCGAGGCAGGGTACCAAGAGACCCAGTACTTC
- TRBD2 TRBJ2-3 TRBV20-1 CSASSLAESTDTQYF TGCAGTGCTAGTTCCCTAGCGGAATCCACAGATACGCAGTATTTT
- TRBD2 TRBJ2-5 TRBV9 CASSGLAGAEETQYF TGTGCCAGCAGCGGACTAGCGGGGGCTGAAGAGACCCAGTACTTC
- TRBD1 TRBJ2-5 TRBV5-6 CASSRGTGQKTQYF TGTGCCAGCAGCCGCGGGACAGGGCAGAAGACCCAGTACTTC
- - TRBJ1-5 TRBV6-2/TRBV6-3 CASSPGVNQPQHF TGTGCCAGCAGTCCAGGGGTGAATCAGCCCCAGCATTTT
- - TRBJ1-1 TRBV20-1 CSATQATEAFF TGCAGTGCTACCCAAGCCACTGAAGCTTTCTTT
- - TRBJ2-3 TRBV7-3 CASSLNRDTDTQYF TGTGCCAGCAGCTTAAATCGAGACACAGATACGCAGTATTTT
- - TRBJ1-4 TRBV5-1 CASSSGLREGNEKLFF TGCGCCAGCAGCTCTGGACTCAGAGAGGGTAATGAAAAACTGTTTTTT
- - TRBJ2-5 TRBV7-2 CASSETVSQETQYF TGTGCCAGCAGCGAAACAGTGAGCCAAGAGACCCAGTACTTC
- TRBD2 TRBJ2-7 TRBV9 CASSPLTSGGPPEQYF TGTGCCAGCAGCCCGCTGACTAGCGGGGGGCCCCCCGAGCAGTACTTC
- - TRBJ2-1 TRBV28 CASSPQRAEQFF TGTGCCAGCTCCCCCCAGAGGGCTGAGCAGTTCTTC
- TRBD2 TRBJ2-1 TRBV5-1 CASSLGTSGGGQFF TGCGCCAGCAGCCTAGGGACTAGCGGGGGGGGGCAGTTCTTC
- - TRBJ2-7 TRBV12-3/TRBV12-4 CASRVAASYEQYF TGTGCCAGCAGGGTAGCGGCCTCCTACGAGCAGTACTTC
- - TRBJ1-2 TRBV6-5 CATAAGHGYTF TGTGCCACCGCGGCGGGGCATGGCTACACCTTC
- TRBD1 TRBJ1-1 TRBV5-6 CASSDTGGSAEAFF TGTGCCAGCAGCGATACAGGGGGCTCGGCTGAAGCTTTCTTT
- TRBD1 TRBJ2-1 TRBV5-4 CASSKAGGSYNEQFF TGTGCCAGCAGCAAGGCAGGGGGATCCTACAATGAGCAGTTCTTC
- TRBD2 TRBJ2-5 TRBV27 CASSLAGGFRETQYF TGTGCCAGCTCGTTAGCGGGGGGTTTTCGAGAGACCCAGTACTTC
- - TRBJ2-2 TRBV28 CATLRRGGTGELFF TGTGCCACCCTGAGGAGGGGGGGCACCGGGGAGCTGTTTTTT
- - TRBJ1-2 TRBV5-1 CASSWSGGENYGYTF TGCGCCAGCAGCTGGAGTGGGGGCGAAAACTATGGCTACACCTTC
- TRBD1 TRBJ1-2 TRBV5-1 CASSRDRENYGYTF TGCGCCAGCAGCAGGGACAGGGAGAACTATGGCTACACCTTC
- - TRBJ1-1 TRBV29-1 CSVDRQDLMNTEAFF TGCAGCGTCGATCGACAGGATCTCATGAACACTGAAGCTTTCTTT
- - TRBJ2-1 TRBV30 CAWSPRSPFGNEQFF TGTGCCTGGAGCCCGCGCAGCCCCTTCGGGAATGAGCAGTTCTTC
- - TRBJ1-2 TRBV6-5 CASASGDYGYTF TGTGCCAGCGCCTCTGGAGACTATGGCTACACCTTC
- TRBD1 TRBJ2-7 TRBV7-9 CASSPTGGYEQYF TGTGCCAGCAGCCCTACAGGGGGCTACGAGCAGTACTTC
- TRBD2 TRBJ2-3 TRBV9 CASSVGSGASTDTQYF TGTGCCAGCAGCGTAGGGAGCGGGGCTAGCACAGATACGCAGTATTTT
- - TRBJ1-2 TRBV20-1 CSATGSYGYTF TGCAGTGCTACAGGTTCCTATGGCTACACCTTC
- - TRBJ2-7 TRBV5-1 CASSLGGGKYEQYF TGCGCCAGCAGCTTGGGTGGGGGCAAGTACGAGCAGTACTTC
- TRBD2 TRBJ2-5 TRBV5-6 CASSDAGTSGGGTQYF TGTGCCAGCAGCGATGCCGGGACTAGCGGGGGAGGGACCCAGTACTTC
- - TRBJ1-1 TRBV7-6 CASSKTVISEAFF TGTGCCAGCAGCAAGACAGTCATCTCTGAAGCTTTCTTT
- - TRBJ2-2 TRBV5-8 CASSLDHSEGTGELFF TGTGCCAGCAGCTTGGACCACTCGGAGGGTACCGGGGAGCTGTTTTTT
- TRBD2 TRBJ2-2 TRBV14 CASSQRIHLAGGPHGELFF TGTGCCAGCAGCCAACGGATCCACCTAGCGGGAGGTCCTCACGGGGAGCTGTTTTTT
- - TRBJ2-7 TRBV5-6 CASSLVARTFTYEQYF TGTGCCAGCAGCTTGGTTGCGCGGACTTTTACCTACGAGCAGTACTTC
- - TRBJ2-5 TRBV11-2 CASRSIRGAYSRAQYF TGTGCCAGCAGATCAATACGGGGGGCTTATAGTAGGGCCCAGTACTTC
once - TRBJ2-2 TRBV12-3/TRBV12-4 CASSLGSGELFF TGTGCCAGCAGCCTAGGCTCCGGGGAGCTGTTTTTT
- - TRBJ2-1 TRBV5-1 CASSSLEGDNEQFF TGCGCCAGCAGCTCCCTCGAGGGCGACAATGAGCAGTTCTTC
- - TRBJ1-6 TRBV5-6 CASSLTGNNSPLHF TGTGCCAGCAGCTTGACAGGGAATAATTCACCCCTCCACTTT
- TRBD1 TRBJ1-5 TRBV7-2 CASSLVSGGNNQPQHF TGTGCCAGCAGCTTAGTTTCAGGGGGCAACAATCAGCCCCAGCATTTT
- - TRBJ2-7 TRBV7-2 CASSLSHRVSEQYF TGTGCCAGCAGCTTAAGTCACAGGGTAAGCGAGCAGTACTTC
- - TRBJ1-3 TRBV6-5 CASSAGTFSGNTIYF TGTGCCAGCAGCGCCGGGACATTTTCTGGAAACACCATATATTTT
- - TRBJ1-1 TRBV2 CASSDKGTEAFF TGTGCCAGCAGTGATAAGGGGACTGAAGCTTTCTTT
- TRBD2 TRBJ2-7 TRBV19 CASSQAGGGNEQYF TGTGCCAGTAGTCAAGCGGGGGGCGGGAACGAGCAGTACTTC
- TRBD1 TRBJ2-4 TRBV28 CASTPRDREPNIQYF TGTGCCAGCACCCCCAGGGACAGAGAACCTAACATTCAGTACTTC
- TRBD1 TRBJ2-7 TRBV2 CASSDPGQGEVEQYF TGTGCCAGCAGTGACCCCGGACAGGGGGAAGTCGAGCAGTACTTC
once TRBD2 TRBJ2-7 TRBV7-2 CASSLTGVGGTYEQYF TGTGCCAGCAGCTTGACGGGGGTGGGAGGGACCTACGAGCAGTACTTC
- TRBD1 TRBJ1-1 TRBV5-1 CASSFTGTGLGTEAFF TGCGCCAGCAGTTTTACCGGGACAGGGTTGGGCACTGAAGCTTTCTTT